This T cell receptor (beta chain) was profiled in a study of CD8 T cells in ankylosing spondylitis. CDR3 length: 16 residues. Germline CDR1 DFQATT, CDR2 SNEGSKA (reference sequence). V was shortened by 4 bases and J by 5 bases, with 20 bases between the two germline ends. Quantitative 5'-RACE with molecular barcodes was used to make the TCR beta libraries. From the 5' RACE reads, TCRdb called clonotypes with MiXCR, one entry per CDR3 protein. This sample has more than 650,000 distinct CDR3 sequences, with 10% to 15% found just once. This clonotype turned up a few times. The antigen remains undetermined. Findings and limits, study-wide: Characteristic, it appeared, of ankylosing spondylitis blood was a TCR beta motif of fewer than 10 highly homologous variants. A CD8+ phenotype characterized the disease-linked clones, which were relatively rare in peripheral blood. It was reported that disease-linked clones were significantly enriched in matched ankylosing spondylitis synovial fluid.

What was sequenced was blood, either unsorted or a sorted T cell fraction (not recorded which). This TCR was sampled from a male donor with ankylosing spondylitis. The chain combines TRBV20-1 with TRBJ2-2; D gene ambiguous. This CDR3 is CSATAAGPSRTGELFF. For the CDR3, the DNA is TGCAGTGCTACCGCCGCCGGGCCTTCGAGGACCGGGGAGCTGTTTTTT.